Here is one T cell receptor (beta chain) with its context. Its antigen remains undetermined. Base qualities are missing; no much larger clone stands one base away. The germline V gene supplies CDR1 SGHDN and CDR2 FVKESK. Reading from cysteine to phenylalanine, the CDR3 counts 15 amino acids. Only CDR3 DNA is held: 45 bases, read in frame from base 1. Compared with germline, V lacks 4 bases and J lacks 4 bases; bases without a gene match: 8. Library preparation was by 5' RACE. Sequencing took place on an Illumina HiSeq 2500. A second PCR of roughly 7 to 11 cycles was performed with a sample-barcoded 5' primer and a J-beta primer mix. A template-switch 5' adaptor carrying 12 random nucleotides introduced a unique molecular identifier onto each TCR beta cDNA molecule. At least 2.5 million CDR3-containing paired-end reads were obtained from each sample. First-strand cDNA synthesis was performed from all RNA using the Mint cDNA synthesis kit, with priming by a TRBC-specific oligonucleotide. All cDNA was treated with uracil-DNA glycosylase and then went through a first 18-cycle PCR with the universal primers M1SS and BC2_uni_R. As for the authors' bioinformatics: Normalization of each sample was performed by random selection of 1 million high-quality reads, each carrying a distinct molecular identifier. Reads with shared molecular identifiers were discarded instead of being binned into consensus sequences. CDR3 identification, clonotype clustering and error correction used MiTCR with a Q25 quality threshold and the strictest error-elimination algorithm. Lower-bound total TCR beta diversity was estimated with a nonparametric unseen species model using Euler transformation. Starting from the raw public reads, TCRdb applied fastp trimming at Q25, assembled clones with MiXCR and retained in-frame beta chains. Merged by CDR3 protein, the rows form single entries marked with the most common genes and DNA. TCRdb's processing, not the authors', yielded these V and J calls. Recorded for this sample are hundreds of thousands of distinct CDR3 sequences; 45% to 65% of them occurred a single time. Around 37% of the sample is in the top ten clones.

Systemically healthy Caucasian individuals from Russia, some 36 in total and aged about 6 to 95 years, were included as donors. Each donor gave about 9.8 milliliters of peripheral blood, drawn into EDTA-treated Vacutainer tubes. Ficoll-Paque density-gradient centrifugation was used to isolate PBMCs, with at least 6.5 million per sample. Trizol reagent was used to extract total RNA from PBMCs, with at least 5 micrograms per sample. For every donor, flow cytometry on a PBMC aliquot measured the percentage of naive CD45RAhigh/CD27high T cells. The sample is drawn from a study of blood T cells in healthy people across ages (dated by TCRdb to the mid-2010s). For the study in its entirety: In model experiments, template switching captured about one uniquely barcoded TCR beta cDNA molecule for every two T cells. Using the same blood draw, the study looked at two additional independent replicas of 1 million unique cDNA reads for two donors, one aged 18 to 30 and the other aged 80 or older. To avoid experimental bias, donors of different ages were randomly spread across the sequencing lanes. Donors were grouped into four age groups: young (average roughly 15 years), middle-aged (39), aged (around 60) and long-lived (82). To track age-related changes in TCR beta repertoire diversity, the study relied on deep sequencing normalized with unique cDNA molecular identifiers.

The investigation overall reported the following: Compared with the aged group, the long-lived group had more naive CD4+ T cells, fewer expanded clones and increased TCR diversity, suggesting age selection. As age increased, observed TCR beta diversity per million T cells dropped in a roughly linear way, and a significant reduction was already evident by age around 41. Because donor CMV infection status was unknown, age-related changes in expanded clonotypes were potentially confounded. Observed TCR beta diversity correlated strongly with the percentage of naive T cells measured by flow cytometry. Bulk unsorted PBMC profiling prevented conclusive comparison of naive and antigen-experienced compartments. Estimates of total diversity from one million sequenced T cells were regarded as lower bounds and underestimates.

This TCR came from a man in his fifties or sixties in good health. In this chain, TRBV14 is recombined with TRBJ1-1, and 8 junction bases match TRBD1. Sequencing used blood. The DNA reads TGTGCCAGCAGCCCTCGACAGGGGTGGTCCACTGAAGCTTTCTTT. It specifies CASSPRQGWSTEAFF. The CDR3 plus the reference TRBV14 and TRBJ1-1 genes for the other parts give the full variable domain: EAGVTQFPSHSVIEKGQTVTLRCDPISGHDNLYWYRRVMGKEIKFLLHFVKESKQDESGMPNNRFLAERTGGTYSTLKVQPAELEDSGVYFCASSPRQGWSTEAFFGQGTRLTVV.